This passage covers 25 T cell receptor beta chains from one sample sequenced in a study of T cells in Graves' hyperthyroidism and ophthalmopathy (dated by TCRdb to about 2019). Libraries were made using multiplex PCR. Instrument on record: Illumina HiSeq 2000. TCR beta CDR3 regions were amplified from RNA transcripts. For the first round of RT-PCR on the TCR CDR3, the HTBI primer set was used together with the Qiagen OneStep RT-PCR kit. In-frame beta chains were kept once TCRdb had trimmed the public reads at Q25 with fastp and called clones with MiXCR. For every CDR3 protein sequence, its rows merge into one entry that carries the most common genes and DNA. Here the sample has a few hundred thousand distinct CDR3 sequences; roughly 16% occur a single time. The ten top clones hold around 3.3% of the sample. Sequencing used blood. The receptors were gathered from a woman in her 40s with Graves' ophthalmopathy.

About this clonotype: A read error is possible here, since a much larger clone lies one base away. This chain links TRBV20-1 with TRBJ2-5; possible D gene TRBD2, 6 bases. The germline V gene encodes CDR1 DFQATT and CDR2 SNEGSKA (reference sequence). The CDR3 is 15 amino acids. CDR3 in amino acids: CSARDLTEGQEIQYF. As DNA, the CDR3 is TGCAGTGCTAGAGATCTAACGGAGGGGCAAGAGATCCAGTACTTC.

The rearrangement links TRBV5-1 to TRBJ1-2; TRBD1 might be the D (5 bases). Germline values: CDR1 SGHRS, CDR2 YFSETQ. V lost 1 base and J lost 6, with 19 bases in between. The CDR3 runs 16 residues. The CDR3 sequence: CASSLTGTARWDGYTF. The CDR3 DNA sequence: TGCGCCAGCAGCTTGACCGGGACGGCCCGTTGGGATGGCTACACCTTC.

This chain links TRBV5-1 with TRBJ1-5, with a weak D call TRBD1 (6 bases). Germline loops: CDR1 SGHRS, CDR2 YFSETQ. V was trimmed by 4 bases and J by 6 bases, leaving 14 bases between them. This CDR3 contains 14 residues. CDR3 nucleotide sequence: TGCGCCAGCAGCCCGGAGGGACAAGGTCAGCCCCAGCATTTT. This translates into CASSPEGQGQPQHF.

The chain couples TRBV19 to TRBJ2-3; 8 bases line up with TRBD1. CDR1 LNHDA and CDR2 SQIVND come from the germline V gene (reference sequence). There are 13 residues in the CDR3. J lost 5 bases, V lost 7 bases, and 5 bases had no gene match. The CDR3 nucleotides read TGTGCCAGTACCTCGACAGGGGTAGATACGCAGTATTTT. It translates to CASTSTGVDTQYF.

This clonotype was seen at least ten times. This CDR3 is CASNSGLPQETQYF. CDR3 bases: TGTGCCAGCAACTCGGGACTACCGCAAGAGACCCAGTACTTC. This rearrangement joins TRBV2 to TRBJ2-5, with TRBD2 matching over 7 bases. The CDR3 totals 14 residues. Germline CDR1 is SNHLY and CDR2 is FYNNEI. V gave up 7 bases and J gave up 2 bases; unmatched junction bases: 7.

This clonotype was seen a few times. The CDR3 loop reads CASTPGLAGGAGELFF. The CDR3 DNA reads as TGCGCCAGCACCCCAGGACTAGCGGGAGGTGCCGGGGAGCTGTTTTTT. The chain combines TRBV5-1 with TRBJ2-2, with 14 bases identical to TRBD2. V was pared by 6 bases and J by 6 bases, with 7 bases of the junction left unmatched. The CDR3 covers 16 residues. From germline, CDR1 is SGHRS and CDR2 YFSETQ.

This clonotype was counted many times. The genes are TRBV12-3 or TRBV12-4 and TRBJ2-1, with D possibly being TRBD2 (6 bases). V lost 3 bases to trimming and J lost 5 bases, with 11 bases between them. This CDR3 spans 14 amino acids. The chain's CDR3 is CASSFGRDDNEQFF. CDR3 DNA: TGTGCCAGCAGTTTTGGGCGGGACGACAATGAGCAGTTCTTC.

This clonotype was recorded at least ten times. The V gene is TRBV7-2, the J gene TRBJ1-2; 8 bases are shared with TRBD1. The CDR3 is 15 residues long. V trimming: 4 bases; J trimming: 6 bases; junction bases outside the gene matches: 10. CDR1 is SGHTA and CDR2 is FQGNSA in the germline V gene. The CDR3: CASSSILTGANGYTF. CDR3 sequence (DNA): TGTGCCAGCAGCTCCATCCTGACAGGGGCCAATGGCTACACCTTC. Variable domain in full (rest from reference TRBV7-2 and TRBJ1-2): GAGVSQSPSNKVTEKGKDVELRCDPISGHTALYWYRQSLGQGLEFLIYFQGNSAPDKSGLPSDRFSAERTGGSVSTLTIQRTQQEDSAVYLCASSSILTGANGYTFGSGTRLTVV.

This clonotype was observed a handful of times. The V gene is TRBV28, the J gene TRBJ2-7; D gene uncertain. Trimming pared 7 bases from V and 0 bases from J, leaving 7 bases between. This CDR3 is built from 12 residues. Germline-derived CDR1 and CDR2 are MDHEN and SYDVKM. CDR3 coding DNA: TGTGCCAGCACCTCCCCCTCCTACGAGCAGTACTTC. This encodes CASTSPSYEQYF. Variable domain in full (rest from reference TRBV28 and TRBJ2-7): DVKVTQSSRYLVKRTGEKVFLECVQDMDHENMFWYRQDPGLGLRLIYFSYDVKMKEKGDIPEGYSVSREKKERFSLILESASTNQTSMYLCASTSPSYEQYFGPGTRLTVT.

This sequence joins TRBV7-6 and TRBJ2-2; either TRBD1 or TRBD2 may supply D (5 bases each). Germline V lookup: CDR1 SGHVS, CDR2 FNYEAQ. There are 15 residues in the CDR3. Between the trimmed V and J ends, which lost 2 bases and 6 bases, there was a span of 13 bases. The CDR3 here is CASSLSSLGAGELFF. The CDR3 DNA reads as TGTGCCAGCAGCTTATCGAGCCTGGGGGCCGGGGAGCTGTTTTTT.

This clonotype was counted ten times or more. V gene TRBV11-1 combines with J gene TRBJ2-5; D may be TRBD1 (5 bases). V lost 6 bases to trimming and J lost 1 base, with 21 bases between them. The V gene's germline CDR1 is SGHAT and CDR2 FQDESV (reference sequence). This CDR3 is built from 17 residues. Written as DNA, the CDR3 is TGTGCCAGCAGGTCCCCCTTAGGGGTGACCTCCCAAGAGACCCAGTACTTC. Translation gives CASRSPLGVTSQETQYF.

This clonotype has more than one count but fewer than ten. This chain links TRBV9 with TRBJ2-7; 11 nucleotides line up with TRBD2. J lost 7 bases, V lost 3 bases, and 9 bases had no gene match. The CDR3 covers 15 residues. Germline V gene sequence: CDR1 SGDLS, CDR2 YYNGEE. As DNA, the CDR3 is TGTGCCAGCAGCGGAGGGACTAGCGGCCCCTGGGAGCAGTACTTC. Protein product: CASSGGTSGPWEQYF.

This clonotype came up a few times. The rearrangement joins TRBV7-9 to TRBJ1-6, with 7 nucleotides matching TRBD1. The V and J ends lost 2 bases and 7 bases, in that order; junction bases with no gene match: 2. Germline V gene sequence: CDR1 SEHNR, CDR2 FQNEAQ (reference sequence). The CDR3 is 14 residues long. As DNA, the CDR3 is TGTGCCAGCAGCTTAAAGGGGGCAAATTCACCCCTCCACTTT. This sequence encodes CASSLKGANSPLHF.

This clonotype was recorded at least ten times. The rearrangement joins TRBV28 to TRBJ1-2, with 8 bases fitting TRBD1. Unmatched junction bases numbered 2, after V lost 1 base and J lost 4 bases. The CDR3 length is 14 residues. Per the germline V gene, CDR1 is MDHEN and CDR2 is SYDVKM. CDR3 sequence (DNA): TGTGCCAGCAGTTTATCTACAGGGGGCTATGGCTACACCTTC. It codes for CASSLSTGGYGYTF.

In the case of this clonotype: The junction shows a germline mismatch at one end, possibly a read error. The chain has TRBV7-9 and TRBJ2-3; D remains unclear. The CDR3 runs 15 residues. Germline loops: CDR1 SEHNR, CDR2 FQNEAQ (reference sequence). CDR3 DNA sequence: TGCGCCAGCCGCCCAAGGGCGGCAGGCACAGATACGCAGTATTTT. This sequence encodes CASRPRAAGTDTQYF.

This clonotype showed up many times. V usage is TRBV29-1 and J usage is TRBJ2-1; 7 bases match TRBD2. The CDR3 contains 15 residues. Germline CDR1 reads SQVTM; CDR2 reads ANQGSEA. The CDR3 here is CSTTSGGEGYNEQFF. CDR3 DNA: TGCAGTACCACCTCGGGGGGAGAGGGTTACAATGAGCAGTTCTTC.

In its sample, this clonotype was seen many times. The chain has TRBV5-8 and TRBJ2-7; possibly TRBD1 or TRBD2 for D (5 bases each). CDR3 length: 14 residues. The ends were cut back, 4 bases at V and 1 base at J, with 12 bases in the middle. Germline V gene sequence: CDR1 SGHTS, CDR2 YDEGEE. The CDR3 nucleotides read TGTGCCAGCAGCGACCCGGGACGGTCCTACGAGCAGTACTTC. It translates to CASSDPGRSYEQYF.

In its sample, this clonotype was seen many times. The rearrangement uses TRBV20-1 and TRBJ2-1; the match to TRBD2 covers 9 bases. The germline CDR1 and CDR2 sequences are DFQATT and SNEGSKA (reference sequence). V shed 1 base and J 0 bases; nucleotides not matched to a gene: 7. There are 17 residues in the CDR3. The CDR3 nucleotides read TGCAGTGCTAGAGTCCCCAGCGGGAGGCACTCCTACAATGAGCAGTTCTTC. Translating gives CSARVPSGRHSYNEQFF.

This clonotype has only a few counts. CDR3 region: CASGLSANSNQPQHF. The CDR3 DNA follows: TGTGCTAGTGGTTTGAGTGCGAATAGCAATCAGCCCCAGCATTTT. The chain couples TRBV12-5 to TRBJ1-5; D is unclear. The germline gives CDR1 LGHNT, CDR2 FRNRAP. V lost 2 bases, J lost 0 bases, and 8 bases lay in between. The CDR3 covers 15 residues.

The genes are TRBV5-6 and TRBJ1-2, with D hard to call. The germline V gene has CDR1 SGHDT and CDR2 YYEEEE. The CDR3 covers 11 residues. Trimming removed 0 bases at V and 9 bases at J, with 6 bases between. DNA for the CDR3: TGTGCCAGCAGCTTGGGGGCAAGCTACACCTTC. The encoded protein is CASSLGASYTF.

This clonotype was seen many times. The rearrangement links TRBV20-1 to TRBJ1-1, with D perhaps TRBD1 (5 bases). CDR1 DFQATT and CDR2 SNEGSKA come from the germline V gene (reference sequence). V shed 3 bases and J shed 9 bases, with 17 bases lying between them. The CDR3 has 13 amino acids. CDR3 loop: CSASVRGVLKAFF. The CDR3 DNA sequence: TGCAGTGCTAGCGTTCGGGGGGTGCTAAAAGCTTTCTTT.

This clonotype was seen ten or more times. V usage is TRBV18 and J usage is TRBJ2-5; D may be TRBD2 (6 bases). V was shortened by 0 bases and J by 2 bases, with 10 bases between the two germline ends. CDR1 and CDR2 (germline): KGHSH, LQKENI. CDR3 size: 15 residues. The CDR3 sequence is CASSPPGAGQETQYF. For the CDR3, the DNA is TGTGCCAGCTCACCACCCGGGGCGGGACAAGAGACCCAGTACTTC.

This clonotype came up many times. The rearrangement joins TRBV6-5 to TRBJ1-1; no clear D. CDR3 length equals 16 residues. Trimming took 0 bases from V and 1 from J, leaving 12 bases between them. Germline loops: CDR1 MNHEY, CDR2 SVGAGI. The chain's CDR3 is CASSYSQAPRNTEAFF. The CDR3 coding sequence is TGTGCCAGCAGTTACTCGCAGGCGCCGCGGAACACTGAAGCTTTCTTT.

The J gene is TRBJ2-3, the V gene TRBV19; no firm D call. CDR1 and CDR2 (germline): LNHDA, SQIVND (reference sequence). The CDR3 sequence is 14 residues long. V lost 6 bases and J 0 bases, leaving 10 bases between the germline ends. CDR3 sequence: CASRPDGSTDTQYF. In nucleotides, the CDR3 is TGTGCCAGTAGACCGGACGGGAGCACAGATACGCAGTATTTT.

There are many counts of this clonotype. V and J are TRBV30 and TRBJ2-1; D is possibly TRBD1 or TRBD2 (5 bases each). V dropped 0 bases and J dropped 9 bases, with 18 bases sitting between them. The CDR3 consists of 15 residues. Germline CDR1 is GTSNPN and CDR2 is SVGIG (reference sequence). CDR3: CAWSVLGTTSGEQFF. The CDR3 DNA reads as TGTGCCTGGAGTGTACTAGGGACCACTTCGGGTGAGCAGTTCTTC.